This T cell receptor (beta chain) comes out of a study of cytomegalovirus exposure and HLA in healthy donors. The primer mix had 60 Vbeta and 13 Jbeta primers. Produced via immunoSEQ multiplex PCR; TCRdb's table is partial and in-frame only. The sample spans 93,000 or so clones; the ten largest clones claim about 3%. The CDR3 has 17 amino acids. Germline loops: CDR1 SEHNR, CDR2 FQNEAQ (reference sequence). The V end was cut by 5 bases, the J end by 2 bases, with 21 bases between. Material for sequencing was PBMCs. The source of this sequence is a man aged 40-50 years in good health and CMV-seronegative. This chain joins TRBV7-9 and TRBJ1-1; tentative D call: TRBD1 (5 bases). The CDR3 reads CASSPLVGRGFNTEAFF. The DNA for the CDR3 is TGTGCCAGCAGCCCATTAGTCGGGAGGGGATTTAACACTGAAGCTTTCTTT.